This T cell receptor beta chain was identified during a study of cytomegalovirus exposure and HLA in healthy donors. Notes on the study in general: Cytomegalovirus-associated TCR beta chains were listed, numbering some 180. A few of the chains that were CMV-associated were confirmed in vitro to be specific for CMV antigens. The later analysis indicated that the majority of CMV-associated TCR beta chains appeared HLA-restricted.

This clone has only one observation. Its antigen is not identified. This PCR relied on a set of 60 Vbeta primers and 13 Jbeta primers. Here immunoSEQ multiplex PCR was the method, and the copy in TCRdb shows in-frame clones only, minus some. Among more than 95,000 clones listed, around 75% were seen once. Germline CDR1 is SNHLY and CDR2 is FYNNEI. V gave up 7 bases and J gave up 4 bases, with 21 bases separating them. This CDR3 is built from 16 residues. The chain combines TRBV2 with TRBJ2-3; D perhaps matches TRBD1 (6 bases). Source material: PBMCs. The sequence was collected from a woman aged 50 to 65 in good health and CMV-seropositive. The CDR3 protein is CASTVLNRVIPDTQYF. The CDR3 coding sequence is TGTGCCAGCACAGTGCTCAACAGGGTGATCCCAGATACGCAGTATTTT.